This T cell receptor beta chain was retrieved from a study of radiotherapy plus CTLA-4 blockade in lung cancer (dated by TCRdb to between 2017 and 2018). Background for the entire study: Among enrolled patients, under 20% had an objective response and around 33% reached disease control. Study-wide conclusions, independent of this receptor: The strongest predictors of response were reported to be early dynamic shifts in blood T cell clones along with a rise in serum interferon-beta following radiation. After treatment with radiotherapy and ipilimumab, TCR clones that came from tumors expanded in the peripheral blood.

As for this clone: Its antigen specificity is not known. Per-nucleotide qualities are absent, and no much larger clonotype sits a single base away.

The CDR1 and CDR2 encoded by the germline V gene (reference sequence) are MNHEY and SMNVEV. The CDR3 runs 15 amino acids, cysteine and phenylalanine included. Only the CDR3 DNA is retained, 45 bases long and in frame from the first base. V and J are truncated by 3 bases and 4 bases respectively, leaving an intervening sequence of 12 bases. Library method: the immunoSEQ multiplex PCR assay. Here the immuneACCESS table is served through TCRdb, limited to in-frame sequences with V and J called. Missing clones are a known gap in these copies; in checked studies unresolved V genes cover under half, and the rest lacks a known reason. This sample gives 80,000 or so clones in total; 70% to 85% of them show up just once. 0.79% of the sample is held by the ten biggest clonotypes. The study evaluated CTLA-4 blockade (ipilimumab) given together with focal radiation therapy in patients who had chemo-refractory metastatic non-small-cell lung cancer.

Recombination connected TRBV27 to TRBJ2-2; the best D guess is TRBD1, with 6 bases matching. The sample in question was peripheral blood, obtained from a patient treated with radiotherapy plus ipilimumab. The receptor was isolated from a human donor with non-small cell lung cancer who had stable disease on radiotherapy plus ipilimumab. The DNA is TGTGCCAGCAGTTTCTTAACAGGGACCACCGGGGAGCTGTTTTTT. Its amino acids are CASSFLTGTTGELFF.